This TCR beta chain was identified during a study of OX40 agonist ivuxolimab in advanced cancers. Study details: Patients received the agonistic anti-OX40 (CD134) antibody ivuxolimab. General study findings and limits: Some nonresponders likewise displayed low normalized T-cell clonal expansion. The expanded peripheral T cells' antigen specificity was not determined.

Details on this clone: Its antigen is not known.

Repertoires were generated with immunoSEQ multiplex PCR, while TCRdb's copy carries only in-frame clones and drops some. There are about 34,000 clones in the sample; about four fifths occur only once, and 2.5% to 3% lies in the top ten. This CDR3 region has 14 residues. The V and J ends lost 4 bases and 2 bases respectively, with 11 bases between them. CDR1 is SGDLS and CDR2 is YYNGEE in the germline V gene. The sequence derives from an adult with an advanced solid tumor such as melanoma, head and neck, liver or kidney cancer. The chain carries TRBV9 and TRBJ2-3, with a weak D call TRBD1 (6 bases). Sequences were derived from CD4+ or CD8+ T cells sorted from blood, sampled in a trial of the OX40 agonist ivuxolimab. The CDR3 DNA reads TGTGCCAGCAGCTATGGACAGTTCACAGATACGCAGTATTTT. This gives the protein CASSYGQFTDTQYF.